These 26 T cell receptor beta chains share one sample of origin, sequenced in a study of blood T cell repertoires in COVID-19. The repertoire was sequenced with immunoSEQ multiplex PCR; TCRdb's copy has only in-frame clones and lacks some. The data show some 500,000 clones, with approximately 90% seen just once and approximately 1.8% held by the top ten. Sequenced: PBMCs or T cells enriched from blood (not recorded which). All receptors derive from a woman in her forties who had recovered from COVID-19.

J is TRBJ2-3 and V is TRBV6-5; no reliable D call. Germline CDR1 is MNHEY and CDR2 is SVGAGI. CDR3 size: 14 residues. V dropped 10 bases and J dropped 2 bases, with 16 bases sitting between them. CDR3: CATQKRMNTDTQYF. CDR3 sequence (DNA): TGTGCCACCCAAAAGAGAATGAACACAGATACGCAGTATTTT.

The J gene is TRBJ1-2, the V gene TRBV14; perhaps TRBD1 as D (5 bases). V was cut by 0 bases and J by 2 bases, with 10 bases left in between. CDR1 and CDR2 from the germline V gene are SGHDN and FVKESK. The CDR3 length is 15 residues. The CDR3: CASSQERGWNYGYTF. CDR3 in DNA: TGTGCCAGCAGCCAAGAAAGGGGTTGGAACTATGGCTACACCTTC.

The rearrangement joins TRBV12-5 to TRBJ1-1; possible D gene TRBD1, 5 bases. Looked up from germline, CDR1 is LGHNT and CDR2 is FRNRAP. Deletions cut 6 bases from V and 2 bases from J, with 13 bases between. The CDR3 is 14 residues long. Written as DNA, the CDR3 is TGTGCTAGTGGCAAAGGGGCGCTTAACACTGAAGCTTTCTTT. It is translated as CASGKGALNTEAFF.

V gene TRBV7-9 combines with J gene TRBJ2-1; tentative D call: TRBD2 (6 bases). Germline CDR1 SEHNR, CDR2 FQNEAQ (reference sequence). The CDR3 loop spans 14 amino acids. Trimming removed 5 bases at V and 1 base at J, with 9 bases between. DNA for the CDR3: TGTGCCAGCAGCCCCGGGAGTTCCTACAATGAGCAGTTCTTC. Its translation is CASSPGSSYNEQFF.

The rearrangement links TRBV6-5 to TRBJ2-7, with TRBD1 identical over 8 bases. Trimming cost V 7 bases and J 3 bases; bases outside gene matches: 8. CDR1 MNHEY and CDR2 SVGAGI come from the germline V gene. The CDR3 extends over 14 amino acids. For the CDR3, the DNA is TGTGCCAGCACCCCGGCAGGGGGCATCTACGAGCAGTACTTC. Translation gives CASTPAGGIYEQYF.

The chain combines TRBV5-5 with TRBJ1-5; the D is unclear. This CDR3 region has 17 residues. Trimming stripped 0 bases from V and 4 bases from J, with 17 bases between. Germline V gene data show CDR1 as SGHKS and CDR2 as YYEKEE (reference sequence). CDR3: CASSLAYEGMRNQPQHF. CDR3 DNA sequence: TGTGCCAGCAGCTTGGCCTATGAGGGAATGAGGAATCAGCCCCAGCATTTT.

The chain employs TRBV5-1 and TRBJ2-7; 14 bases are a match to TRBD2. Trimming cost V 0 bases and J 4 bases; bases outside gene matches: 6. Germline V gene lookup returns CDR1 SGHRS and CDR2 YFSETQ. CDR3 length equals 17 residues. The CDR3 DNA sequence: TGCGCCAGCAGCTTGGCCCCGGGACTAGCGGGAGTTTACGAGCAGTACTTC. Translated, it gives CASSLAPGLAGVYEQYF.

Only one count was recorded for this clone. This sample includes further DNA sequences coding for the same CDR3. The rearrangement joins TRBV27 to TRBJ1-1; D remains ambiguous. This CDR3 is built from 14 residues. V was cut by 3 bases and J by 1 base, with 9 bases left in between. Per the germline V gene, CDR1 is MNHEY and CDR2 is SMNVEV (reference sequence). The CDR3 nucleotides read TGTGCCAGCAGTTTGCGCGGGAGGAACACTGAAGCTTTCTTT. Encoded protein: CASSLRGRNTEAFF.

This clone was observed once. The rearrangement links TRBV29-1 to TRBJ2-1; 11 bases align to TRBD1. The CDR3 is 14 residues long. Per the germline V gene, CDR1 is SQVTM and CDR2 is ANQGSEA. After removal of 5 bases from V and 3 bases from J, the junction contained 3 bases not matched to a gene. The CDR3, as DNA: TGCAGCGTTCGGGACAGGGGGAACTACAATGAGCAGTTCTTC. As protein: CSVRDRGNYNEQFF.

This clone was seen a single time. The CDR3 nucleotides read TGTGCCAGCTCACCGGACAGTCGTATTTACGAGCAGTACTTC. Translated, it gives CASSPDSRIYEQYF. V is TRBV18 and J is TRBJ2-7; D is perhaps TRBD1 (6 bases). The V end lost 3 bases, the J end lost 4 bases, and 13 bases lay between the germline ends. Germline V gene sequence: CDR1 KGHSH, CDR2 LQKENI. The CDR3 runs 14 residues.

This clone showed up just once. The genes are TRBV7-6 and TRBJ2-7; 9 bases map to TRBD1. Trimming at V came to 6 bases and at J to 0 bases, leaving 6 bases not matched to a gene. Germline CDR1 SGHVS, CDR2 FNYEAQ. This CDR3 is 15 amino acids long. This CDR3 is CASSFPGQGSYEQYF. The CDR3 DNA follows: TGTGCCAGCAGTTTTCCGGGACAGGGCTCCTACGAGCAGTACTTC.

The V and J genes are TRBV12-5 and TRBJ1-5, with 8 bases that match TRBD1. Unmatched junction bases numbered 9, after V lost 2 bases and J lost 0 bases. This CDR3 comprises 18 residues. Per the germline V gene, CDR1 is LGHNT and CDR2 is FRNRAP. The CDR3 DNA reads TGTGCTAGTGGTTTGCCGACGGGGACAGGCTATAGCAATCAGCCCCAGCATTTT. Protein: CASGLPTGTGYSNQPQHF.

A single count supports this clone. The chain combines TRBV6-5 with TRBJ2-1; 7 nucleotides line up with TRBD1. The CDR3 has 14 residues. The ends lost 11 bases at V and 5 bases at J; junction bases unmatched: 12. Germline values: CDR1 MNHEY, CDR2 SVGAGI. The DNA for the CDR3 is TGTGCCGCCAAGGAAACAGGGGTAAACAATGAGCAGTTCTTC. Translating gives CAAKETGVNNEQFF.

DNA for the CDR3: TGCGCCAGCAGCCCAAGGACGGGGTCCGCTGAGACCCAGTACTTC. Its translation is CASSPRTGSAETQYF. The chain has TRBV4-3 and TRBJ2-5, with D possibly TRBD2 on 5 matching bases. The CDR3 spans 15 residues. Germline values: CDR1 LGHNA, CDR2 YSLEER. Trimming pared 4 bases from V and 5 bases from J, leaving 17 bases between.

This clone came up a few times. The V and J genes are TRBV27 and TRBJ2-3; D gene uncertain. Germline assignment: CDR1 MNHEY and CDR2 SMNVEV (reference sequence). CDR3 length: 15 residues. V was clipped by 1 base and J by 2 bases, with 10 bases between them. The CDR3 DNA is TGTGCCAGCAGTTTATTTCCCCTAAACACAGATACGCAGTATTTT. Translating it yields CASSLFPLNTDTQYF.

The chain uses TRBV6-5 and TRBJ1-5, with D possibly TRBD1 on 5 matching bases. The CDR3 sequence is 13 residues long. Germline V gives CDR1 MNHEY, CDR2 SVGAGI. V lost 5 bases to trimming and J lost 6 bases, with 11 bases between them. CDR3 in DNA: TGTGCCAGCAGTCCCCGGGGGGGTCAGCCCCAGCATTTT. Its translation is CASSPRGGQPQHF.

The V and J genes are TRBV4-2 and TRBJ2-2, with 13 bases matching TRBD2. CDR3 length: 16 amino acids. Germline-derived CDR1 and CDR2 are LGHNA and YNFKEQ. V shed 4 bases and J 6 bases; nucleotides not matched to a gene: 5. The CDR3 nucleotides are TGTGCCAGCAGCCCAACTAGCGGGAGGGCTTCCGGGGAGCTGTTTTTT. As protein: CASSPTSGRASGELFF.

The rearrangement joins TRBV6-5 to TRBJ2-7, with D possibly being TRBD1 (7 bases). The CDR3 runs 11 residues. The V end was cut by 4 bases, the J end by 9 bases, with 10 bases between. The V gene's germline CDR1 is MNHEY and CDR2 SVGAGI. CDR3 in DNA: TGTGCCAGCAGTTTCCAGGGGGGGCAGTACTTC. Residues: CASSFQGGQYF.

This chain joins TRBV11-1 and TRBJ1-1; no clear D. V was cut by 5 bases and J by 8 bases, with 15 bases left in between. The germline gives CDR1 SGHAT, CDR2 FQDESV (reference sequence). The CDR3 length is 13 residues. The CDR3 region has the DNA TGTGCCAGCAGCCTAATTGTAGTGGGCGAAGCTTTCTTT. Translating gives CASSLIVVGEAFF. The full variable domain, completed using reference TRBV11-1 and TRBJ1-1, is EAEVAQSPRYKITEKSQAVAFWCDPISGHATLYWYRQILGQGPELLVQFQDESVVDDSQLPKDRFSAERLKGVDSTLKIQPAELGDSAMYLCASSLIVVGEAFFGQGTRLTVV.

The CDR3 spells CASSLNRGRVAEAFF. In DNA, the CDR3 is TGTGCCAGCAGCTTAAACAGGGGCCGGGTCGCTGAAGCTTTCTTT. The rearrangement joins TRBV7-8 to TRBJ1-1; the match to TRBD1 covers 7 bases. This CDR3 has 15 amino acids. The germline V gene has CDR1 SGHVS and CDR2 FQNEAQ. V gave up 2 bases and J gave up 6 bases; unmatched junction bases: 9.

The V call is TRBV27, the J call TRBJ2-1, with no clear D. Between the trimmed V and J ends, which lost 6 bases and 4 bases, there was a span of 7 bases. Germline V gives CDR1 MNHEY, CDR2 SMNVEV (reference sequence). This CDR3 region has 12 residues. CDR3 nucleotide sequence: TGTGCCAGCAGAAGCGTGTACAATGAGCAGTTCTTC. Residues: CASRSVYNEQFF.

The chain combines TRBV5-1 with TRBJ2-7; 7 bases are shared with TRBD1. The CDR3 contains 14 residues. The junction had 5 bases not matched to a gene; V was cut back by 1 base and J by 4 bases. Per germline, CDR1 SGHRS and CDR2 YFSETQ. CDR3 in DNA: TGCGCCAGCAGCTTGACAGGGGAACAATACGAGCAGTACTTC. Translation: CASSLTGEQYEQYF.

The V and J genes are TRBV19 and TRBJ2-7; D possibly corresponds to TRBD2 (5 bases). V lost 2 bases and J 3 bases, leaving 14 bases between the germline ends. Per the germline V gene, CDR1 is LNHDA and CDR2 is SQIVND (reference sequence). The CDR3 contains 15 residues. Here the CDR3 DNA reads TGTGCCAGTAGTATAATGGATAACGGGGTCTACGAGCAGTACTTC. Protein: CASSIMDNGVYEQYF.

CDR3 nucleotide sequence: TGTGCCAGCAGTGAAGCAAGGCAGGTCGTCAATTCACCCCTCCACTTT. It translates to CASSEARQVVNSPLHF. J is TRBJ1-6 and V is TRBV6-1, with D unclear. V was trimmed by 0 bases and J by 7 bases, leaving 13 bases between them. The CDR3 sequence is 16 residues long. CDR1 is MNHNS and CDR2 is SASEGT in the germline V gene.

DNA of the CDR3: TGTGCCAGCAGTTACGCGGGCGTTCTCTCCTACAATGAGCAGTTCTTC. Amino acid sequence: CASSYAGVLSYNEQFF. The chain links TRBV6-5 to TRBJ2-1; D might be TRBD2 (5 bases). Trimming took 2 bases from V and 0 from J, leaving 11 bases between them. This CDR3 has 16 amino acids. The V gene's germline CDR1 is MNHEY and CDR2 SVGAGI.

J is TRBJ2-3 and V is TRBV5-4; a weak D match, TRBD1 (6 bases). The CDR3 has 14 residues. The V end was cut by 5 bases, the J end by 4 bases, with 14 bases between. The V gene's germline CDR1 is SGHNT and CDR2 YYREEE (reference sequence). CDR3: CASSQNTGSDTQYF. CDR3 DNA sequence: TGTGCCAGCAGTCAGAATACAGGGTCAGATACGCAGTATTTT. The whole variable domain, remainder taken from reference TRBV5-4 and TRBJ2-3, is ETGVTQSPTHLIKTRGQQVTLRCSSQSGHNTVSWYQQALGQGPQFIFQYYREEENGRGNFPPRFSGLQFPNYSSELNVNALELDDSALYLCASSQNTGSDTQYFGPGTRLTVL.